This TCR beta chain was identified in a study of T cells in Graves' hyperthyroidism and ophthalmopathy. Findings of the study overall: Researchers found most expanded thyroid clonotypes above 0.001 in blood as well.

This CDR3 has 13 residues. V shed 2 bases and J shed 8 bases, with 15 bases lying between them. From germline, CDR1 is GTSNPN and CDR2 SVGIG (reference sequence). Cells are PBMCs isolated from around 10 ml of fresh blood. This clonotype was recorded many times. Its antigen is currently unknown. RNA transcripts gave rise to amplified TCR beta CDR3 regions. TCR CDR3 underwent first-round RT-PCR with the HTBI primer set. TCRdb re-derived calls from the multiplex PCR reads in MiXCR, one entry per CDR3 protein. The profile shows around 490,000 distinct CDR3 sequences, approximately 20% of them singletons. J is TRBJ1-2 and V is TRBV30; D unclear. The sequenced sample was blood. This sequence originates from a man in his forties with Graves' ophthalmopathy. The CDR3 DNA is TGTGCCTGGAGTTTGGGCCCTCTCCAAGGCTACACCTTC. Encoded protein: CAWSLGPLQGYTF.